Described below is a single T cell receptor (beta chain) sequence and its context. Its antigen is not identified. A junction boundary mismatches the germline segment, possibly from a read error. A second PCR, run for about 7 to 11 cycles, used a sample-barcoded 5' primer plus a J-beta primer mix. A single record per CDR3 protein comes from TCRdb applying MiXCR to the 5' RACE reads. The sample holds roughly 900,000 distinct CDR3 sequences, roughly 50% seen once. This specimen belongs to a study of blood T cells in healthy people across ages. General observations from the study: Not knowing donor CMV status may have confounded expanded clonotype changes. Per million T cells, the diversity of TCR beta decreased roughly linearly as age advanced.

The CDR3 consists of 15 residues. Germline CDR1 and CDR2: DFQATT and SNEGSKA (reference sequence). Every donor gave about 9 milliliters of peripheral blood. Each sample had at least 6 million PBMCs isolated. The genes are TRBV20-1 and TRBJ2-7, with D hard to call. Sequencing used blood. The sequence was obtained from a man in his thirties or forties in good health. This CDR3 is CSAPNRRTSPYKQYF. The CDR3 DNA sequence: TGCAGTGCCCCGAACCGACGGACCAGTCCCTACAAGCAGTACTTC.